This TCR beta chain derives from a study of blood T cell repertoires in COVID-19. Study information: Sources were T cells, B-cell-depleted T cells, or PBMCs; the material itself was cDNA or gDNA.

In the authors' workflow: Nucleated cell counts were estimated from reference gene primer amplification. The repertoire was sequenced with immunoSEQ multiplex PCR; TCRdb's copy has only in-frame clones and lacks some. V and J calls plus clone size are reproduced from that table; the DNA served to infer D and trimming. There are about 160,000 clones in the sample; 82% occur only once, and over 15% lies in the top ten. Trimming removed 1 base from V and 0 bases from J, with 11 bases in between. CDR3 length: 16 amino acids. The germline CDR1 and CDR2 sequences are SGHTA and FQGNSA. Sequencing input: PBMCs or T cells enriched from blood (not recorded which). The chain carries TRBV7-2 and TRBJ2-3; D might be TRBD2 (5 bases). The sequence came from a man in his sixties who had recovered from COVID-19. The CDR3 DNA reads TGTGCCAGCAGCTTAGGGAGGTCGAAAAGCACAGATACGCAGTATTTT. Protein product: CASSLGRSKSTDTQYF.